This T cell receptor beta chain came from a study of PD-1 blockade in classical Hodgkin lymphoma. At the level of the study: Patients got intravenous nivolumab 3 mg/kg every 2 weeks. Notes on the study in general: Diversity in CD4+ TCRs, unlike that measured in CD8+ TCRs, had risen significantly by C4D1. It was reported that newly diagnosed patients had less baseline TCR diversity than healthy donors.

A remark on this clone: Antigen: not known.

Time point noted: cycle 4 day 1 (C4D1), after 6 weeks of nivolumab. Following autologous stem cell transplantation, relapse occurred in every patient, and exposure to brentuximab vedotin varied. Looked up from germline, CDR1 is SEHNR and CDR2 is FQNEAQ (reference sequence). This CDR3 has 16 residues. Trimming took 0 bases from V and 2 from J, leaving 12 bases between them. Repertoires were generated with immunoSEQ multiplex PCR, while TCRdb's copy carries only in-frame clones and drops some. The sample consists of about 50,000 clones, about three quarters of them appearing once. The genes are TRBV7-9 and TRBJ2-3; no clear D gene. The source of this sequence is a human donor with classical Hodgkin lymphoma. The sequenced sample was peripheral blood mononuclear cells (PBMCs), obtained before the fourth cycle of nivolumab. CDR3 residues: CASSLAAYKTTDTQYF. The CDR3 DNA reads as TGTGCCAGCAGCTTAGCAGCCTATAAGACCACAGATACGCAGTATTTT.